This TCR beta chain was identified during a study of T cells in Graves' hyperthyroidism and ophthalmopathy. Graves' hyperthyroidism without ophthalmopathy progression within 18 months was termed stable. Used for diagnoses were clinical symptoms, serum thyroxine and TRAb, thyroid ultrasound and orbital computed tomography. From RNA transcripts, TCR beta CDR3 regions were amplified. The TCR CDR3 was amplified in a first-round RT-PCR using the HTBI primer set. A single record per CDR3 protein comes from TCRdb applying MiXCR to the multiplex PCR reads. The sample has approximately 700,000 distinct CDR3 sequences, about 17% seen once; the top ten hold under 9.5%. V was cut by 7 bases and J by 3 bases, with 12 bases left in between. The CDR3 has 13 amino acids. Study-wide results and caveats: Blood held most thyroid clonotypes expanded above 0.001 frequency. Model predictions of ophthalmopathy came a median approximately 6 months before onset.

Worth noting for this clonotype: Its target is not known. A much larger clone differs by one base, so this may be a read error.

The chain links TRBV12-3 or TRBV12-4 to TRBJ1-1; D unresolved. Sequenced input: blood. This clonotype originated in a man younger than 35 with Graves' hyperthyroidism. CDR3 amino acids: CASNLLSDTEAFF. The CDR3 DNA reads TGTGCCAGCAACCTTCTCTCGGACACTGAAGCTTTCTTT.